This paragraph reports one T cell receptor (beta chain). Its antigen is not identified. The method was immunoSEQ multiplex PCR; TCRdb's version includes in-frame clones alone and lacks a portion of them. The table shows about 340,000 clones, with about 94% occurring only once. This entry belongs to a study of brain T cells in children with intractable seizures. Study-level points and caveats: Viral specificity was inferred only from CDR3 similarity; HCMV serostatus was unknown.

Time point denoted: blood from clinic visit 5 months post-surgery; TSC patient then seizure free. Sequencing was limited to surgery cases with top T cell transcript signatures in brain tissue. Patients received at least one anti-epileptic drug before surgery. The germline gives CDR1 MNHEY, CDR2 SVGAGI. CDR3 length: 13 amino acids. V was pared by 4 bases and J by 7 bases, with 4 bases of the junction left unmatched. Sequenced material: peripheral blood, taken 5 to 6 months after surgery. The gene calls are TRBV6-5 and TRBJ1-2, with 9 bases aligning to TRBD1. The clonotype was recovered from a boy less than two years old with tuberous sclerosis and intractable seizures. The CDR3: CASSSTGGGGYTF. CDR3 in DNA: TGTGCCAGCAGTTCAACAGGGGGCGGTGGCTACACCTTC.